This T cell receptor beta chain was profiled in a study of T-cell reconstitution after alpha-beta-depleted transplantation in children. Unique molecular identifiers were incorporated when the TCRbeta library was constructed. TCRdb reprocessed the PCR reads with MiXCR, giving one entry per CDR3 protein. Of more than 550,000 distinct CDR3 sequences listed, roughly a tenth are singletons. This CDR3 has 15 amino acids. Trimming at V came to 1 base and at J to 3 bases, leaving 4 bases not matched to a gene. Germline V CDR1 and CDR2: LGHNA, YSLEER. This clonotype was seen ten or more times. The sequencing here drew on PBMCs from the stem cell graft donor, taken from the stem cell graft. This chain uses TRBV4-3 with TRBJ2-7; 9 nucleotides agree with TRBD2. This clonotype was obtained from a human donor who donated a stem cell graft to a child with acute myeloid leukemia. CDR3 residues: CASSQGVSGSYEQYF. The CDR3 region has the DNA TGCGCCAGCAGCCAAGGGGTTAGCGGGAGCTACGAGCAGTACTTC.